This is a list of T cell receptor beta chains from one sample in a study of blood T cell repertoires in COVID-19. Only in-frame clones appear in the TCRdb table, and some are missing; sequencing was by immunoSEQ multiplex PCR. The repertoire consists of under 350,000 clones, with over 85% occurring once and the leading ten covering roughly 2.6%. Sequencing was done on a sample of PBMCs or T cells enriched from blood (not recorded which). All receptors come from a man in his sixties who had recovered from COVID-19. Each CDR3 is given with its conserved first and last residue. The order of the fields is clone size, D gene, J gene, V gene, CDR3 protein, CDR3 DNA. The D gene is left open where the match is weak. Clone size is stated in some rows and not others, as once, few, many or a class when expanded.

abundance: .; d_gene: TRBD1; j_gene: TRBJ2-7; v_gene: TRBV19; CDR3aa: CASREQGAWTYEQYF; CDR3nt: TGTGCCAGTAGGGAGCAGGGGGCTTGGACATACGAGCAGTACTTC
abundance: .; d_gene: TRBD1; j_gene: TRBJ1-6; v_gene: TRBV7-2; CDR3aa: CASSQGQAVSPLHF; CDR3nt: TGTGCCAGCAGCCAGGGACAGGCGGTTTCACCCCTCCACTTT
abundance: .; d_gene: .; j_gene: TRBJ2-7; v_gene: TRBV7-9; CDR3aa: CASSFREQYF; CDR3nt: TGTGCCAGCAGCTTTCGCGAGCAGTACTTC
abundance: .; d_gene: TRBD2; j_gene: TRBJ2-7; v_gene: TRBV3-1/TRBV3-2; CDR3aa: CASSGLAGGSEQYF; CDR3nt: TGTGCCAGCAGTGGACTAGCGGGGGGAAGCGAGCAGTACTTC
abundance: .; d_gene: .; j_gene: TRBJ1-3; v_gene: TRBV30; CDR3aa: CAWTGHSGNTIYF; CDR3nt: TGTGCCTGGACAGGCCACTCTGGAAACACCATATATTTT
abundance: .; d_gene: TRBD2; j_gene: TRBJ2-1; v_gene: TRBV7-3; CDR3aa: CASSLVAGSSEQFF; CDR3nt: TGTGCCAGCAGCTTAGTAGCGGGGTCTTCAGAGCAGTTCTTC
abundance: .; d_gene: TRBD1; j_gene: TRBJ1-6; v_gene: TRBV11-2; CDR3aa: CASSADRGYNSPLHF; CDR3nt: TGTGCCAGCAGCGCGGACAGGGGTTATAATTCACCCCTCCACTTT
abundance: .; d_gene: .; j_gene: TRBJ1-1; v_gene: TRBV4-1; CDR3aa: CASSQAFTEAFF; CDR3nt: TGCGCCAGCAGCCAAGCTTTCACTGAAGCTTTCTTT
abundance: .; d_gene: TRBD1; j_gene: TRBJ1-6; v_gene: TRBV29-1; CDR3aa: CSVDLSGTGDSPLHF; CDR3nt: TGCAGCGTTGACCTATCAGGGACAGGGGACTCACCCCTCCACTTT
abundance: .; d_gene: .; j_gene: TRBJ1-5; v_gene: TRBV7-2; CDR3aa: CASSLGGTRYQPQHF; CDR3nt: TGTGCCAGCAGCTTAGGGGGGACACGATATCAGCCCCAGCATTTT
abundance: .; d_gene: .; j_gene: TRBJ2-1; v_gene: TRBV9; CDR3aa: CASSPPSRDIEQFF; CDR3nt: TGTGCCAGCAGCCCCCCCTCCCGGGACATTGAGCAGTTCTTC
abundance: .; d_gene: TRBD1; j_gene: TRBJ2-3; v_gene: TRBV5-6; CDR3aa: CASSRLETGKNTQYF; CDR3nt: TGTGCCAGCAGCCGCTTGGAGACAGGGAAAAATACGCAGTATTTT
abundance: .; d_gene: .; j_gene: TRBJ2-7; v_gene: TRBV28; CDR3aa: CASGPPDSYEQYF; CDR3nt: TGTGCCAGCGGCCCCCCGGACAGCTACGAGCAGTACTTC
abundance: .; d_gene: TRBD1; j_gene: TRBJ2-3; v_gene: TRBV2; CDR3aa: CASSYQDRADTQYF; CDR3nt: TGTGCCAGCAGTTATCAAGACAGGGCAGATACGCAGTATTTT
abundance: .; d_gene: .; j_gene: TRBJ1-1; v_gene: TRBV11-3; CDR3aa: CASSGGSYMNTEAFF; CDR3nt: TGTGCCAGCAGCGGAGGCTCTTACATGAACACTGAAGCTTTCTTT
abundance: .; d_gene: TRBD1; j_gene: TRBJ2-2; v_gene: TRBV6-1; CDR3aa: CASSEGQGGTGELFF; CDR3nt: TGTGCCAGCAGTGAGGGACAGGGCGGCACCGGGGAGCTGTTTTTT
abundance: .; d_gene: .; j_gene: TRBJ2-1; v_gene: TRBV5-1; CDR3aa: CASSPTGTYNEQFF; CDR3nt: TGCGCCAGCAGCCCTACAGGCACCTACAATGAGCAGTTCTTC
abundance: few; d_gene: .; j_gene: TRBJ1-5; v_gene: TRBV7-8; CDR3aa: CASTDSLNQPQHF; CDR3nt: TGTGCCAGCACGGACAGCCTCAATCAGCCCCAGCATTTT
abundance: .; d_gene: .; j_gene: TRBJ1-5; v_gene: TRBV5-1; CDR3aa: CASSETGEGNQPQHF; CDR3nt: TGCGCCAGCAGCGAGACAGGTGAGGGCAATCAGCCCCAGCATTTT
abundance: .; d_gene: .; j_gene: TRBJ1-2; v_gene: TRBV30; CDR3aa: CAWSRPGHNGYTF; CDR3nt: TGTGCCTGGAGCCGGCCGGGTCACAATGGCTACACCTTC